The rows below give T cell receptor beta chains drawn from one sample of a study of T-cell reconstitution after alpha-beta-depleted transplantation in children. A single record per CDR3 protein comes from TCRdb applying MiXCR to the PCR reads. This sample yields fewer than 350,000 distinct CDR3 sequences, of which 10% are seen a single time; just under 7.5% belongs to the top ten. Sequencing used PBMCs, obtained before TCRalphabeta/CD19-depleted stem cell transplant. These receptors all come from a boy younger than two with acute myeloid leukemia, due to receive a stem cell transplant. CDR3s include the opening cysteine and the closing phenylalanine or tryptophan. Fields, in order: clone size, D gene, V gene, J gene, CDR3 DNA, CDR3 protein. The D gene is left open where the match is weak. A clone size is listed for some rows: how often the clone was seen (once, few, many), or a class if it is expanded.

many,TRBD1,TRBV29-1,TRBJ2-7,TGCAGCGTTGAATTGGGTTGGACAGGCTCCTACGAGCAGTACTTC,CSVELGWTGSYEQYF
few,.,TRBV6-6,TRBJ1-5,TGTGCCAGCAGTTACCGCGTAATCAACCCCCAGCATTTT,CASSYRVINPQHF
few,.,TRBV20-1,TRBJ2-2,TGCAGTGCTAGGCGGTCGACCGGCACCGGGGAGCTGTTTTTT,CSARRSTGTGELFF
many,TRBD2,TRBV28,TRBJ2-5,TGTGCCAGCAGCCAAACTTCGACTAGCGTCCAAGAGACCCAGTACTTC,CASSQTSTSVQETQYF
.,TRBD1,TRBV12-5,TRBJ2-5,TGTGCTAGTGGTCCCGGACAGGCAGAGTACTTC,CASGPGQAEYF
many,.,TRBV5-1,TRBJ1-5,TGCGCCAGCAGCTTGGGGGGTTCCGGCGGGCCCCAGCATTTT,CASSLGGSGGPQHF
many,TRBD2,TRBV20-1,TRBJ2-3,TGCAGTGCTAGAGATGGTGCGGGAGGCACAGATACGCAGTATTTT,CSARDGAGGTDTQYF
many,TRBD1,TRBV6-5,TRBJ2-7,TGTGCCAGCAGTTACTCGAAGGACAGGGAAACCTACGAGCAGTACTTC,CASSYSKDRETYEQYF
few,.,TRBV20-1,TRBJ2-7,TGCAGTGCTAGAGCCGCCGGCAGGGTGGGATTCCACGAGCAGTACTTC,CSARAAGRVGFHEQYF
many,.,TRBV11-2,TRBJ2-4,TGTGCCAGCAGTTCCAGCATCCCCTTTACGTACTTC,CASSSSIPFTYF
few,TRBD1,TRBV30,TRBJ2-7,TGTGCCTGGAGTGGGGACAGGGGCGGGGAGCAGTACTTC,CAWSGDRGGEQYF
many,.,TRBV28,TRBJ1-5,TGTGCCAGCAGTCCATCAGGGCGGGAGCAGCCCCAGCATTTT,CASSPSGREQPQHF
.,TRBD2,TRBV12-3/TRBV12-4,TRBJ2-1,TGTGCCAGCAGTTTATCCCGGACTAGCGGGAGGGCCGGGTACAATGAGCAGTTCTTC,CASSLSRTSGRAGYNEQFF
.,TRBD2,TRBV20-1,TRBJ2-2,TGCAGTGCTAGAGATCCAGCGGGGGGCCCCAACACCGGGGAGCTGTTTTTT,CSARDPAGGPNTGELFF
.,.,TRBV3-1,TRBJ2-5,TGTGCCAGCAGCCAAGACCTCCAAGAGACCCAGTACTTC,CASSQDLQETQYF
few,.,TRBV9,TRBJ2-7,TGTGCCAGCAGCGTGGGCAATACCTACGAGCAGTACTTC,CASSVGNTYEQYF
many,.,TRBV5-6,TRBJ2-2,TGTGCCAGCAGCGCCGGGGGACGGACCGGGGAGCTGTTTTTT,CASSAGGRTGELFF
.,TRBD2,TRBV9,TRBJ2-7,TGTGCCAGCAGCGCTACCCGAGGGACTAGCGGGACCTACGAGCAGTACTTC,CASSATRGTSGTYEQYF
many,.,TRBV5-1,TRBJ2-7,TGCGCCAGCAGCTTGACGGGCCTGAGGGGCTACGAGCAGTACTTC,CASSLTGLRGYEQYF
many,.,TRBV29-1,TRBJ2-7,TGCAGCGTTTTGACAGGTCTAAGAGCCGAAGGGAACTACGAGCAGTACTTC,CSVLTGLRAEGNYEQYF
.,.,TRBV19,TRBJ1-4,TGTGCCAGTAGTATAACCGGTGAAGGTGAAAAACTGTTTTTT,CASSITGEGEKLFF
many,.,TRBV9,TRBJ2-5,TGTGCCAGCAGCGTAGGAGGAGTTCGAGAGACCCAGTACTTC,CASSVGGVRETQYF
many,TRBD2,TRBV18,TRBJ2-7,TGTGCCAGCTCAAAAGGACTAGCGGGGGACGACTACGAGCAGTACTTC,CASSKGLAGDDYEQYF
.,.,TRBV20-1,TRBJ1-1,TGCAGTGCTAGCGGGCCGGCGGGGGGGAACACTGAAGCTTTCTTT,CSASGPAGGNTEAFF
many,.,TRBV19,TRBJ1-1,.,CASSIFVQNTEAFF
.,.,TRBV5-4,TRBJ2-1,TGTGCCAGCAGCTTGGGGCTCCTCAACAATGAGCAGTTCTTC,CASSLGLLNNEQFF
many,.,TRBV12-3/TRBV12-4,TRBJ1-3,TGTGCCAGCAGTTTAAACAGAAACACCATATATTTT,CASSLNRNTIYF
many,.,TRBV10-3,TRBJ2-7,TGTGCCATCAGTGAGTCACGCTGGTACGAGCAGTACTTC,CAISESRWYEQYF
.,.,TRBV12-3/TRBV12-4,TRBJ2-7,TGTGCCAGCAGTTTATGGGCAACCCGGAGCTACGAGCAGTACTTC,CASSLWATRSYEQYF
.,.,TRBV5-1,TRBJ2-1,TGCGCCAGCAGCTTGGCCGCAGGCCTCCCACTAGTAAACAATGAGCAGTTCTTC,CASSLAAGLPLVNNEQFF
many,TRBD1,TRBV12-3/TRBV12-4,TRBJ2-2,TGTGCCAGCAGTCGGACAGGTTCGAACACCGGGGAGCTGTTTTTT,CASSRTGSNTGELFF
many,TRBD1,TRBV7-2,TRBJ2-2,TGTGCCAGCAGCTGGGGACAGGGGGCCGCCGGGGAGCTGTTTTTT,CASSWGQGAAGELFF
few,.,TRBV12-3/TRBV12-4,TRBJ2-3,TGTGCCAGCAGTTCCACACTAGCCGGCACAGATACGCAGTATTTT,CASSSTLAGTDTQYF
.,TRBD2,TRBV4-2,TRBJ2-1,TGTGCCAGCAGCCAACCCGGGACTAGCGGGAGGTGGGGCAATGAGCAGTTCTTC,CASSQPGTSGRWGNEQFF
many,.,TRBV11-2,TRBJ2-7,TGTGCCAGCAGCTTGCAGCAGGCCTACGAGCAGTACTTC,CASSLQQAYEQYF
.,.,TRBV29-1,TRBJ2-3,TGCAGCGTTGAACACAGGGCACATCGGTATTTT,CSVEHRAHRYF
many,TRBD2,TRBV2,TRBJ2-1,TGTGCCAGCAAGCGGGAGGTTCTCAATGAGCAGTTCTTC,CASKREVLNEQFF
.,.,TRBV12-3/TRBV12-4,TRBJ2-1,TGTGCCAGCGGTCGGGACTCCAATGAGCAGTTCTTC,CASGRDSNEQFF
many,.,TRBV29-1,TRBJ2-7,TGCAGCGTTGCCGCTATTAACTCCTACGAGCAGTACTTC,CSVAAINSYEQYF
many,.,TRBV6-5,TRBJ2-2,TGTGCCAGCAGTGACTCTCCAACTGGTGGGGAGCTGTTTTTT,CASSDSPTGGELFF
.,TRBD2,TRBV4-1,TRBJ2-4,TGCGCCAGCAGCCCGGGACTAGCGGGGGGGCTAGCCAAAAACATTCAGTACTTC,CASSPGLAGGLAKNIQYF
many,.,TRBV11-1,TRBJ2-3,TGTGCCAGCAGCTTACAAGGGCCCCTCATGGATACGCAGTATTTT,CASSLQGPLMDTQYF
.,.,TRBV20-1,TRBJ2-2,TGCAGTGTCACGACGGCTAGCGGGGAGCTGTTTTTT,CSVTTASGELFF
.,TRBD2,TRBV7-2,TRBJ2-7,TGTGCCAGCAGCTTAGAGCTAGCGGGAGCCTACGAGCAGTACTTC,CASSLELAGAYEQYF
few,TRBD2,TRBV20-1,TRBJ2-2,TGCAGTGCTAGAGGGACTAGCACCGGGGAGCTGTTTTTT,CSARGTSTGELFF
many,.,TRBV5-1,TRBJ2-7,TGCGCCAGCAGCCGAAGAACAGGGAATATCGAGCAGTACTTC,CASSRRTGNIEQYF
few,TRBD2,TRBV29-1,TRBJ2-1,TGCAGCGTTCGAGAGGGAGCGGGGGGCTCCTACAATGAGCAGTTCTTC,CSVREGAGGSYNEQFF
many,TRBD1,TRBV7-3,TRBJ1-1,TGTGCCAGCAGCTTACGGAGGGACAGCGAAGCTTTCTTT,CASSLRRDSEAFF
many,.,TRBV12-3/TRBV12-4,TRBJ1-2,TGTGCCAGCAGTTTTCCAGGGAGCTACACCTTC,CASSFPGSYTF
many,.,TRBV18,TRBJ1-2,TGTGCCAGCTCACCTACAGGGCCCTATGGCTCAAGGGATGGCTACACCTTC,CASSPTGPYGSRDGYTF
many,.,TRBV6-5,TRBJ2-7,TGTGCCAGCGGACGGACAGACGAGCAGTACTTC,CASGRTDEQYF
.,.,TRBV15,TRBJ2-7,TGTGCCACCAGCAGAGAGATTGCGAGCTCCTACGAGCAGTACTTC,CATSREIASSYEQYF
.,.,TRBV28,TRBJ2-7,TGTGCCAGCAGTTTGGGGTGGCGAGGGGTCCTCTACGAGCAGTACTTC,CASSLGWRGVLYEQYF
many,TRBD2,TRBV20-1,TRBJ2-2,TGCAGTGCGGGGCTAGCGGACAACACCGGGGAGCTGTTTTTT,CSAGLADNTGELFF
.,.,TRBV12-3/TRBV12-4,TRBJ1-4,TGTGCCAGCAGCGAACAGGGTACTGCAACTAATGAAAAACTGTTTTTT,CASSEQGTATNEKLFF
many,TRBD1,TRBV5-1,TRBJ2-5,TGCGCCAGCAGCCCGGGACAGTGGATCGAGACCCAGTACTTC,CASSPGQWIETQYF
many,.,TRBV5-6,TRBJ2-1,TGTGCCAGCAGGGGGGGCTTAAGCTCCTACAATGAGCAGTTCTTC,CASRGGLSSYNEQFF
.,.,TRBV5-6,TRBJ2-1,TGTGCCAGCAGCTTACCGGGAGAAAACAATGAGCAGTTCTTC,CASSLPGENNEQFF
few,TRBD2,TRBV29-1,TRBJ2-1,TGCAGCGTTGATAGCGGGAGACCTTACAATGAGCAGTTCTTC,CSVDSGRPYNEQFF